The 7 T cell receptor beta chains below come from one sample, sequenced in a study of blood T cell repertoires in COVID-19. Sequenced by immunoSEQ multiplex PCR; TCRdb stores in-frame clones only, minus some. The data show fewer than 90,000 clones, with roughly 87% seen just once and more than 14% held by the top ten. The sequenced material came from peripheral blood. These receptors were collected from a male donor with acute or convalescent COVID-19.

The chain carries TRBV3-1 (or the pseudogene TRBV3-2) and TRBJ1-3; D call uncertain. CDR3 size: 13 residues. From germline, CDR1 is LGHDT and CDR2 YNNKEL (reference sequence). The V gene lost 0 bases and the J gene lost 7 bases, with 7 bases spanning the gap. Written as DNA, the CDR3 is TGTGCCAGCAGCCAAGATCTCGAGAACACCATATATTTT. Translation: CASSQDLENTIYF.

This chain joins TRBV5-1 and TRBJ2-5, with 10 bases matching TRBD1. CDR1 is SGHRS, CDR2 YFSETQ, per germline. The CDR3 runs 15 residues. The trim removed 4 bases at V and 3 bases at J, leaving 6 bases unmatched. CDR3 DNA sequence: TGCGCCAGCAGCCGGACAGGGGGAGTGGAAGAGACCCAGTACTTC. Its translation is CASSRTGGVEETQYF. Filled out from reference TRBV5-1 and TRBJ2-5, the complete variable domain reads KAGVTQTPRYLIKTRGQQVTLSCSPISGHRSVSWYQQTPGQGLQFLFEYFSETQRNKGNFPGRFSGRQFSNSRSEMNVSTLELGDSALYLCASSRTGGVEETQYFGPGTRLLVL.

The gene calls are TRBV19 and TRBJ2-1; weak D call: TRBD1 (5 bases). CDR3 length equals 16 residues. V was shortened by 8 bases and J by 6 bases, with 23 bases between the two germline ends. Germline values: CDR1 LNHDA, CDR2 SQIVND (reference sequence). CDR3 in DNA: TGTGCCAGTTTTCCCCTAGGGCAGGGTAGGATCAATGAGCAGTTCTTC. Its protein is CASFPLGQGRINEQFF.

V and J are TRBV5-6 and TRBJ2-7, with a weak D call TRBD1 (6 bases). The CDR3 sequence is 11 residues long. V lost 5 bases, J lost 5 bases, and 8 bases lay in between. Germline CDR1 is SGHDT and CDR2 is YYEEEE. As DNA, the CDR3 is TGTGCCAGCAGGACAGGCAACGAGCAGTACTTC. Its translation is CASRTGNEQYF.

The V and J genes are TRBV28 and TRBJ1-4, with 7 bases aligning to TRBD1. Germline V CDR1 and CDR2: MDHEN, SYDVKM. V shed 6 bases and J 5 bases; nucleotides not matched to a gene: 9. This CDR3 has 15 amino acids. CDR3 residues: CASSSQGHQNEKLFF. The CDR3 DNA sequence: TGTGCCAGCAGCTCACAGGGGCATCAGAATGAAAAACTGTTTTTT.

This chain joins TRBV7-9 and TRBJ2-1; a possible D gene is TRBD2 (5 bases). The germline gives CDR1 SEHNR, CDR2 FQNEAQ (reference sequence). V was clipped by 2 bases and J by 1 base, with 15 bases between them. This CDR3 has 17 residues. CDR3 amino acids: CASSLMDSQGSYNEQFF. The CDR3 DNA sequence: TGTGCCAGCAGCTTAATGGACTCCCAAGGGTCCTACAATGAGCAGTTCTTC.

The chain recombines TRBV5-4 with TRBJ2-7; 7 nucleotides match TRBD2. The CDR3 runs to 13 residues. Germline values: CDR1 SGHNT, CDR2 YYREEE (reference sequence). Trimming took 4 bases from V and 6 from J; bases not matched to a gene: 7. CDR3 DNA: TGTGCCAGCAGCCCGGTGGGAGGGGTCGAGCAGTACTTC. Amino acids: CASSPVGGVEQYF. Filled out from reference TRBV5-4 and TRBJ2-7, the complete variable domain reads ETGVTQSPTHLIKTRGQQVTLRCSSQSGHNTVSWYQQALGQGPQFIFQYYREEENGRGNFPPRFSGLQFPNYSSELNVNALELDDSALYLCASSPVGGVEQYFGPGTRLTVT.